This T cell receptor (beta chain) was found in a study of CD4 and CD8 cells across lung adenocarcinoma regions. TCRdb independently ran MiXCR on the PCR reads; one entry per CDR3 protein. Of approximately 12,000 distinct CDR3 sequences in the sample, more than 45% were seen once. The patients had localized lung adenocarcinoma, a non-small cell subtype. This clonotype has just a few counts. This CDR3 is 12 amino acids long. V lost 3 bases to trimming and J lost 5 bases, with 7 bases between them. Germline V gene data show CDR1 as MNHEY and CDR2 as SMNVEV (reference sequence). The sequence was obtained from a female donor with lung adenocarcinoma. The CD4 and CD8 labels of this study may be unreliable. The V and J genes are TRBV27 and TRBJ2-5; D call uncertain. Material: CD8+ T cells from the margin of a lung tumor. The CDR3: CASSFGGETQYF. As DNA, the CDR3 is TGTGCCAGCAGTTTTGGCGGCGAGACCCAGTACTTC.